The 2 T cell receptor beta chains presented below share a single source sample, sequenced in a study of immune heterogeneity within non-small cell lung tumors. Per sample, around 0.65 ug of bulk tumor genomic DNA was the template used. Collection of several biopsies per primary tumor, spaced far apart, took place during surgery. Those enrolled were patients newly diagnosed with untreated non-small cell lung cancer and undergoing curative surgery. It was a multiplex PCR that amplified TCR beta CDR3, with 32 V and 13 J primers. TCRdb used MiXCR to reprocess the multiplex PCR reads, holding one entry per CDR3 protein. The repertoire holds about 15,000 distinct CDR3 sequences, with approximately 30% as singletons. What was sequenced was lung tumor tissue. The receptors were sampled from a woman between 45 and 60 years old with non-small cell lung cancer.

The V gene is TRBV7-9, the J gene TRBJ2-7, with D perhaps given as TRBD1 or TRBD2 (6 bases each). This CDR3 has 15 amino acids. CDR1 SEHNR and CDR2 FQNEAQ come from the germline V gene (reference sequence). V was cut by 4 bases and J by 2 bases, with 15 bases left in between. For the CDR3, the DNA is TGTGCCAGCAGCTACATGGGGGGCTCTACCTACGAGCAGTACTTC. This gives the protein CASSYMGGSTYEQYF. The entire variable domain, with the rest obtained from reference TRBV7-9 and TRBJ2-7, is as follows: DTGVSQNPRHKITKRGQNVTFRCDPISEHNRLYWYRQTLGQGPEFLTYFQNEAQLEKSRLLSDRFSAERPKGSFSTLEIQRTEQGDSAMYLCASSYMGGSTYEQYFGPGTRLTVT.

This clonotype was seen ten or more times. This rearrangement joins TRBV5-1 to TRBJ1-2, with TRBD1 matching 8 bases. The ends lost 2 bases at V and 6 bases at J; junction bases unmatched: 6. This CDR3 is 14 amino acids long. CDR1 and CDR2 (germline): SGHRS, YFSETQ. The CDR3 region has the DNA TGCGCCAGCAGCTTTCAGGGGGCAGCAGATGGCTACACCTTC. It translates to CASSFQGAADGYTF.